A selection of T cell receptor beta chains follows, all from one sample in a study of T cells in Graves' hyperthyroidism and ophthalmopathy. MiXCR, run by TCRdb on the multiplex PCR reads, gives a single entry per CDR3 protein. Of about 530,000 distinct CDR3 sequences listed, about 15% are singletons. Sequencing was performed on blood. These receptors were obtained from a woman aged 18-30 years with Graves' ophthalmopathy. Each CDR3 is given without its conserved first and last residue. The order of the fields is V gene, CDR3 protein.

TRBV27	ASSEKDSPNTGELF
TRBV15	ATSRGGGGGARQPQH
TRBV11-2	ASSFVGTENTEAF
TRBV29-1	SVYRPDGEKLF
TRBV3-1	ASSQDGLREGRSGELF
TRBV6-5	ASSYTYRTASSDTEAF
TRBV19	ASSRMADTDTQY
TRBV28	ASSLMVEQGPVNYGYT
TRBV20-1	SASNSERTEAF
TRBV6-2/TRBV6-3	ASSYPGTGSYEQY
TRBV20-1	SASPPRIGGLNTGELF
TRBV7-9	ASSGFYTEAF
TRBV28	ASSPGHPTEAF
TRBV28	ASSSTGYGYT
TRBV20-1	SARPGLAATGELF
TRBV2	ASRVRPEAF
TRBV6-1	ASSNTGGSPYNEQF
TRBV7-2	ASSLGGAGGGYGYT
TRBV12-3/TRBV12-4	ASSLEGDNEQF
TRBV27	ASSTTSGGPTDTQY
TRBV27	ASWGTSGDPPSYEQY
TRBV2	ASSSVKYYGYT
TRBV20-1	SARFTGQGIINYGYT
TRBV7-2	ASSLVAGLTVNTEAF
TRBV12-3/TRBV12-4	ASSPGGAFEQY
TRBV11-2	ASSLEPGLSEAF
TRBV18	ASSPPSGLGYGYT
TRBV6-1	ASSEGASIYEQY